Listed below are T cell receptor beta chains from one sample, sequenced in a study of blood T cell repertoires in COVID-19. Generated by immunoSEQ multiplex PCR, the TCRdb table keeps only in-frame clones and is missing some. The sample shows about 100,000 clones, about 88% of them seen only once. The sequenced material came from peripheral blood. The origin of the receptors is a man younger than 45 in a cohort sampled during active COVID-19. The CDR3 runs from the conserved cysteine through the conserved F or W. Fields, in order: clone size, D gene, V gene, J gene, CDR3 DNA, CDR3 protein. A D gene is named only where the DNA matches it firmly. Rows may omit the clone size; those that give it use once, few, many or a size class.

abundance: NA
d_gene: TRBD2
v_gene: TRBV27
j_gene: TRBJ2-7
CDR3nt: TGTGCCAGCAGTCTCGGGACTAGCGGGGGTAACGAGCAGTACTTC
CDR3aa: CASSLGTSGGNEQYF

abundance: few
d_gene: TRBD1
v_gene: TRBV9
j_gene: TRBJ2-2
CDR3nt: TGTGCCAGCAGCGTAGGGACAGGGCCCGACACCGGGGAGCTGTTTTTT
CDR3aa: CASSVGTGPDTGELFF

abundance: NA
d_gene: TRBD2
v_gene: TRBV24-1
j_gene: TRBJ2-3
CDR3nt: TGTGCCACCAGTGAGGGATGGACTAGCGGCACAGATACGCAGTATTTT
CDR3aa: CATSEGWTSGTDTQYF

abundance: NA
d_gene: TRBD1
v_gene: TRBV9
j_gene: TRBJ1-2
CDR3nt: TGTGCCAGCAGCGTAGCAGGGACAGGGGATAACTATGGCTACACCTTC
CDR3aa: CASSVAGTGDNYGYTF

abundance: once
d_gene: NA
v_gene: TRBV12-2
j_gene: TRBJ2-3
CDR3nt: TGTGCAAGTCGCTTAGTCATCAGCGGCCCCTCCACAGATACGCAGTATTTT
CDR3aa: CASRLVISGPSTDTQYF

abundance: NA
d_gene: TRBD1
v_gene: TRBV6-5
j_gene: TRBJ1-1
CDR3nt: TGTGCCAGCAGTTTGCTCGGAGGGGGCTACACTGAAGCTTTCTTT
CDR3aa: CASSLLGGGYTEAFF

abundance: NA
d_gene: TRBD1
v_gene: TRBV6-6
j_gene: TRBJ1-1
CDR3nt: TGTGCCAGCCTCCAGGGGGGAAACGCTGAAGCTTTCTTT
CDR3aa: CASLQGGNAEAFF

abundance: NA
d_gene: TRBD1
v_gene: TRBV5-1
j_gene: TRBJ1-2
CDR3nt: TGCGCCAGCACCCAGGGACAGGGGGCGCGTCAGGGCTACACCTTC
CDR3aa: CASTQGQGARQGYTF

abundance: NA
d_gene: TRBD1
v_gene: TRBV19
j_gene: TRBJ2-7
CDR3nt: TGTGCCAGTACCGACCGGGACAGGGGGCCAGACTACGAGCAGTACTTC
CDR3aa: CASTDRDRGPDYEQYF

abundance: NA
d_gene: TRBD2
v_gene: TRBV5-1
j_gene: TRBJ2-3
CDR3nt: TGCGCCAGTAGCGGGGGGAGCACAGATACGCAGTATTTT
CDR3aa: CASSGGSTDTQYF

abundance: NA
d_gene: NA
v_gene: TRBV6-5
j_gene: TRBJ1-4
CDR3nt: TGTGCCAGCAGTTCCGATCTAGGAGAAAAACTGTTTTTT
CDR3aa: CASSSDLGEKLFF

abundance: NA
d_gene: NA
v_gene: TRBV5-6
j_gene: TRBJ2-5
CDR3nt: TGTGCCAGCAGCTTGGTCCAGGATGGGACCCAGTACTTC
CDR3aa: CASSLVQDGTQYF

abundance: NA
d_gene: NA
v_gene: TRBV7-8
j_gene: TRBJ1-1
CDR3nt: TGTGCCAGCAGCTTAGTGGCAGGGGCGCAGACTGAAGCTTTCTTT
CDR3aa: CASSLVAGAQTEAFF

abundance: NA
d_gene: NA
v_gene: TRBV18
j_gene: TRBJ2-1
CDR3nt: TGTGCCAGCTCTCCAGGGGAACGGGGTTCCTACAATGAGCAGTTCTTC
CDR3aa: CASSPGERGSYNEQFF

abundance: NA
d_gene: NA
v_gene: TRBV7-2
j_gene: TRBJ1-1
CDR3nt: TGTGCCAGCAGCGTGTCACAGGTGGGTTGGACTGAAGCTTTCTTT
CDR3aa: CASSVSQVGWTEAFF

abundance: few
d_gene: TRBD1
v_gene: TRBV6-1
j_gene: TRBJ1-1
CDR3nt: TGTGCCAGCAGTGAAAGGACAGGGTCGAACACTGAAGCTTTCTTT
CDR3aa: CASSERTGSNTEAFF

abundance: NA
d_gene: NA
v_gene: TRBV10-3
j_gene: TRBJ1-2
CDR3nt: TGTGCCATCAGTGAGTCGGCACAGAAGGCTGGCTACACCTTC
CDR3aa: CAISESAQKAGYTF

abundance: once
d_gene: NA
v_gene: TRBV15
j_gene: TRBJ1-1
CDR3nt: TGTGCCACCAGCACCCACGGGGGGGGCTTCACTGAAGCTTTCTTT
CDR3aa: CATSTHGGGFTEAFF

abundance: NA
d_gene: NA
v_gene: TRBV28
j_gene: TRBJ2-7
CDR3nt: TGTGCCAGCAGTTGGGACCCAACAGGGGGGGACTCCTACGAGCAGTACTTC
CDR3aa: CASSWDPTGGDSYEQYF

abundance: once
d_gene: NA
v_gene: TRBV15
j_gene: TRBJ2-3
CDR3nt: TGTGCCACCAGCTCAAGCAGCGCAGATACGCAGTATTTT
CDR3aa: CATSSSSADTQYF

abundance: NA
d_gene: TRBD2
v_gene: TRBV4-1
j_gene: TRBJ2-5
CDR3nt: TGCGCCAGCAGCACTAGCGGGGCGAAAGAGACCCAGTACTTC
CDR3aa: CASSTSGAKETQYF

abundance: NA
d_gene: NA
v_gene: TRBV5-5
j_gene: TRBJ1-2
CDR3nt: TGTGCCAGCAGCTTGTCCACATCCGCTAACTATGGCTACACCTTC
CDR3aa: CASSLSTSANYGYTF

abundance: NA
d_gene: TRBD1
v_gene: TRBV5-5
j_gene: TRBJ2-7
CDR3nt: TGTGCCAGCAGCCAAGGACAGGGGGTCGCCACCTACGAGCAGTACTTC
CDR3aa: CASSQGQGVATYEQYF

abundance: NA
d_gene: TRBD1
v_gene: TRBV5-4
j_gene: TRBJ1-3
CDR3nt: TGTGCCAGCAGCCTCGGGGGGACAGGGGTGAAGGCTGGAAACACCATATATTTT
CDR3aa: CASSLGGTGVKAGNTIYF